This TCR beta chain was identified during a study of blood T cells in healthy people across ages (dated by TCRdb to the mid-2010s). Some background on the complete study: Template switching captured roughly one uniquely barcoded TCR beta cDNA molecule per two T cells in model experiments. Age-related changes in TCR beta repertoire diversity were measured in the study by deep sequencing normalized with unique cDNA molecular identifiers. Four age groups were formed from the donors: young (average approximately 15 years), middle-aged (just under 40), aged (roughly 59) and long-lived (about 75). Using the same blood draw, the study looked at two additional independent replicas of 1 million unique cDNA reads for two donors, one aged 18 to 30 and the other aged 80 or older.

Including the terminal cysteine and phenylalanine, the CDR3 comprises 15 residues. The read is trimmed to its CDR3 DNA, 45 bases read in frame from base 1. In the germline V gene, CDR1 corresponds to MRHNA and CDR2 to SNTAGT. A distance of 20 bases separates the germline ends of V and J, which lose 8 bases and 4 bases respectively. Overall results and qualifications from the work: Observed TCR beta diversity per million T cells fell roughly linearly with age, and a significant reduction was already apparent by age around 40. Since profiling was done on bulk unsorted PBMCs, naive and antigen-experienced compartments could not be conclusively compared. Estimates of total diversity based on one million sequenced T cells were considered lower bounds and underestimates. Because donor CMV infection status was unknown, age-related changes in expanded clonotypes were potentially confounded. Compared with the aged group, the long-lived group had more naive CD4+ T cells, fewer expanded clones and increased TCR diversity, a pattern suggesting age selection. The percentage of naive T cells measured by flow cytometry correlated strongly with observed TCR beta diversity.

A note on this clonotype: Its antigen specificity is not known. Qualities for individual bases were not recorded, and no much larger clone is one base off.

Receptor amplification or capture employed 5' RACE. TCRdb shows the sequencer as Illumina HiSeq 2500. A second 7 to 11 cycle PCR used a sample-barcoded 5' primer and a J-beta primer mix. A template-switch 5' adaptor carrying 12 random nucleotides introduced a unique molecular identifier onto each TCR beta cDNA molecule. At least 2.5 million CDR3-containing paired-end reads were obtained from each sample. All of the RNA was converted into first-strand cDNA using the Mint cDNA synthesis kit, with a TRBC-specific oligonucleotide serving as the primer. All cDNA was treated with uracil-DNA glycosylase and then went through a first 18-cycle PCR with the universal primers M1SS and BC2_uni_R. As for how the authors treated the data: Normalization of each sample was performed by random selection of 1 million high-quality reads, each carrying a distinct molecular identifier. Instead of being binned into consensus sequences, reads with shared molecular identifiers were discarded. MiTCR, set to a Q25 quality threshold and the strictest error-elimination algorithm, was used for CDR3 identification, clonotype clustering and error correction. A nonparametric unseen species model with Euler transformation was used to estimate a lower bound on total TCR beta diversity. TCRdb trimmed public reads at Q25 via fastp, called clones via MiXCR and kept in-frame beta chains. Identical CDR3 protein sequences are pooled into one entry, listed with their most common genes and DNA. For this entry, the V and J calls and clone size follow TCRdb and not the study's own pipeline. This sample holds approximately 780,000 distinct CDR3 sequences; roughly 25% were observed only once. The ten most abundant clones make up roughly 3.1% of the sample.

The donors were under 40 Caucasian individuals from Russia, aged 6 to 90 years, who were systemically healthy. Roughly 10 milliliters of peripheral blood were collected from each donor into EDTA-treated Vacutainer tubes. Ficoll-Paque density-gradient centrifugation was used to isolate PBMCs, with at least 6.5 million per sample. Trizol reagent was used to extract total RNA from the PBMCs, yielding at least 6 micrograms per sample. Naive CD45RAhigh/CD27high T cell percentages were measured by flow cytometry on a PBMC aliquot from every donor. The same specimen was also included in a second study, on T cells of mothers and their children. As that second study puts it: Donors were nine systemically healthy Caucasian individuals: three mothers and their six children. cDNA synthesis consumed the entire amount of extracted RNA, loaded at approximately 1.5 ug RNA in each 15 ul reaction. In the second PCR, the M1S primer introduced both the sample barcodes and 2-4 random nucleotides. Over 9 million TCR beta CDR3 reads came from each mother, compared with around 3 million reads from each child. In both related and unrelated pairs, thymic selection shapes the output of TCR recombination in a similar way, with inherited differences having only a minor effect. Normalized repertoire overlap in related mother-child pairs was always slightly higher than in unrelated mother-child pairs, but the difference was never significant. No persistent microchimeric T cell clones were found, with a detection sensitivity of approximately 94 clones per million clonotypes. Deep NGS was used in the study to compare the TCR beta repertoires of mothers and children and to look for features that separate related mother-child pairs from unrelated individuals. The mean age was roughly 40 +/- 4 years for the mothers and roughly 11 +/- 4 years for the children. After adapters were ligated using NEBNext reagents, the libraries underwent 100+100 nt paired-end sequencing on an Illumina HiSeq 2000. To prevent cross-contamination, the mother and child libraries were prepared one month apart and sequenced in separate runs. Each donor had between roughly 500,000 and 2,100,000 distinct TCR beta clonotypes identified. Naive TCR beta clonotypes were estimated from low-frequency clonotypes matched to each donor's FACS-determined naive share, without sorting.

The V and J segments used are TRBV6-4 and TRBJ1-2, and TRBD1 may be the D gene, going by 5 matching bases. The sequencing sample was made of blood. The origin of this receptor is a boy aged 5-17 years in good health. CDR3 reads: CASYPLPDGGYGYTF. The nucleotide sequence reads as follows: TGTGCCAGCTACCCCCTGCCGGACGGGGGCTATGGCTACACCTTC.